What follows are 14 T cell receptor beta chains derived from one specimen sequenced in a study of blood T cell repertoires in COVID-19. The data were produced by immunoSEQ multiplex PCR, yet TCRdb's version contains in-frame clones alone and is incomplete. This table has fewer than 500,000 clones, about 87% appearing once. Sequences were obtained from PBMCs or T cells enriched from blood (not recorded which). All receptors come from a man aged 25-40 years who had recovered from COVID-19.

The chain couples TRBV3-1 (or the pseudogene TRBV3-2) to TRBJ1-5; no firm D call. V lost 0 bases and J lost 7, with 16 bases in between. Germline V lookup: CDR1 LGHDT, CDR2 YNNKEL (reference sequence). This CDR3 has 16 residues. The CDR3 DNA reads TGTGCCAGCAGCCAAGATAGGGAACAGACTAAACAGCCCCAGCATTTT. This translates into CASSQDREQTKQPQHF.

The genes are TRBV5-4 and TRBJ2-3, with 7 bases matching TRBD1. V gave up 5 bases and J gave up 0 bases; unmatched junction bases: 6. Germline V gene sequence: CDR1 SGHNT, CDR2 YYREEE (reference sequence). This CDR3 has 15 residues. CDR3 coding DNA: TGTGCCAGCAGGTCCGGACAGGATAGCACAGATACGCAGTATTTT. It specifies CASRSGQDSTDTQYF.

Points on this clone: Other DNA sequences in this sample translate to the same CDR3. This chain joins TRBV19 and TRBJ2-7; 10 nucleotides align to TRBD1. Per the germline V gene, CDR1 is LNHDA and CDR2 is SQIVND (reference sequence). The CDR3 covers 12 residues. Unmatched junction bases numbered 2, after V lost 9 bases and J lost 3 bases. In nucleotides, the CDR3 is TGTGCCAGCAGGGACAGGGGCTACGAGCAGTACTTC. Translation: CASRDRGYEQYF.

This clone occurred once. The rearrangement uses TRBV4-2 and TRBJ2-3; weak D call: TRBD2 (5 bases). Trimming took 3 bases from V and 0 from J, leaving 7 bases between them. Germline-derived CDR1 and CDR2 are LGHNA and YNFKEQ. The CDR3 covers 14 residues. The CDR3: CASSQWTSTDTQYF. As DNA, the CDR3 is TGTGCCAGCAGCCAGTGGACTAGCACAGATACGCAGTATTTT.

The chain has TRBV12-3 or TRBV12-4 and TRBJ2-7; tentative D call: TRBD1 (5 bases). V was shortened by 2 bases and J by 4 bases, with 9 bases between the two germline ends. CDR3 size: 13 residues. The CDR3 DNA reads TGTGCCAGCAGTTTACAGGGTGGATACGAGCAGTACTTC. Protein product: CASSLQGGYEQYF.

V usage is TRBV6-1 and J usage is TRBJ1-4; the match to TRBD1 covers 8 bases. Unmatched junction bases numbered 5, after V lost 1 base and J lost 7 bases. Germline values: CDR1 MNHNS, CDR2 SASEGT. The CDR3 spans 15 residues. The CDR3 spells CASSEGQGASEKLFF. In DNA, the CDR3 is TGTGCCAGCAGTGAAGGTCAGGGGGCGAGTGAAAAACTGTTTTTT.

The V gene is TRBV9, the J gene TRBJ1-2; 7 nucleotides align to TRBD1. Germline V gene data show CDR1 as SGDLS and CDR2 as YYNGEE. CDR3 length: 13 residues. Trimming cost V 6 bases and J 2 bases; bases outside gene matches: 4. The CDR3, as DNA: TGTGCCAGCACCAGGGGGGAAAACTATGGCTACACCTTC. It codes for CASTRGENYGYTF.

The chain carries TRBV5-1 and TRBJ1-2; maybe TRBD1 (6 bases). Trimming pared 3 bases from V and 1 base from J, leaving 16 bases between. The CDR3 covers 16 residues. From germline, CDR1 is SGHRS and CDR2 YFSETQ. The CDR3 reads CASSSEAGTFNYGYTF. Here the CDR3 DNA reads TGCGCCAGCAGCTCGGAGGCCGGGACATTTAACTATGGCTACACCTTC.

The CDR3 sequence: CASSSTGGLWAGNTIYF. CDR3 nucleotide sequence: TGTGCCAGCAGCTCCACGGGGGGGTTGTGGGCTGGAAACACCATATATTTT. The chain uses TRBV7-2 and TRBJ1-3; D is possibly TRBD1 (5 bases). With 4 bases removed from V and 2 bases from J, the gap between germline ends came to 18 bases. The CDR3 spans 17 residues. The germline CDR1 and CDR2 sequences are SGHTA and FQGNSA.

The CDR3 DNA reads as TGTGCCAGCAGCACCGGGACAGGGGACAGCAATCAGCCCCAGCATTTT. This codes for CASSTGTGDSNQPQHF. V and J are TRBV9 and TRBJ1-5; 10 bases agree with TRBD1. V shed 4 bases and J 1 base; nucleotides not matched to a gene: 5. The CDR3 loop spans 16 amino acids. Germline V lookup: CDR1 SGDLS, CDR2 YYNGEE.

V is TRBV7-9 and J is TRBJ1-4; 8 bases fit TRBD1. J gave up 6 bases and V 3 bases, and 6 bases lay outside the gene matches. CDR3 length: 15 residues. Germline values: CDR1 SEHNR, CDR2 FQNEAQ (reference sequence). CDR3 region: CASSLIRGLDEKLFF. As DNA, the CDR3 is TGTGCCAGCAGCTTGATCAGGGGGCTGGATGAAAAACTGTTTTTT.

V usage is TRBV6-1 and J usage is TRBJ1-2; 9 nucleotides align to TRBD1. CDR1 and CDR2 (germline): MNHNS, SASEGT. CDR3 size: 15 residues. Trimming removed 2 bases from V and 7 bases from J; junction bases left unmatched: 8. DNA of the CDR3: TGTGCCAGCAGTGAACAGGGACAGGGCTACGGTGGCTACACCTTC. The encoded protein is CASSEQGQGYGGYTF.

The chain is built from TRBV6-6 and TRBJ2-3, with TRBD2 as a possible D gene (5 bases). There are 14 residues in the CDR3. The germline gives CDR1 MNHNY, CDR2 SVGAGI (reference sequence). V was pared by 8 bases and J by 2 bases, with 14 bases between. The CDR3 reads CASSKPGYTDTQYF. The CDR3 DNA sequence: TGTGCCAGCTCAAAACCGGGGTACACAGATACGCAGTATTTT.

V usage is TRBV4-2 and J usage is TRBJ1-3; a weak D match, TRBD1 (5 bases). V dropped 4 bases and J dropped 2 bases, with 27 bases sitting between them. CDR1 and CDR2 (germline): LGHNA, YNFKEQ. This CDR3 spans 20 amino acids. The CDR3 DNA sequence: TGTGCCAGCAGCCGGGAAGGGGCGTCGTCCTTAAGGGGTACTGGAAACACCATATATTTT. It codes for CASSREGASSLRGTGNTIYF.